This is a list of T cell receptor beta chains from one sample in a study of T cells in Graves' hyperthyroidism and ophthalmopathy. MiXCR, run by TCRdb on the multiplex PCR reads, gives a single entry per CDR3 protein. The repertoire has roughly 570,000 distinct CDR3 sequences, 46% of them found once; the top ten carry around 7.7%. Sequenced sample: peripheral blood or thyroid tissue (not recorded which). Receptors were obtained from a woman younger than 35 with Graves' hyperthyroidism. Both conserved end residues are part of each CDR3. D genes are given only for firm matches. Clone size is given for some rows only: seen once, a few or many times, or a class if the clone is expanded.

V gene	clone size	J gene	D gene	CDR3 protein	CDR3 DNA
TRBV10-3	.	TRBJ2-5	.	CAISASGQQETQYF	TGTGCCATCAGTGCCTCGGGACAACAAGAGACCCAGTACTTC
TRBV10-3	.	TRBJ2-7	.	CAIGISGGASRNSLHEQYF	TGTGCCATCGGGATTTCTGGAGGGGCCAGCAGAAATAGCCTCCACGAGCAGTACTTC
TRBV6-2/TRBV6-3	few	TRBJ2-7	TRBD2	CASRDGGGGSYEQYF	TGTGCCAGCAGAGACGGTGGGGGGGGCTCCTACGAGCAGTACTTC
TRBV2	.	TRBJ1-1	TRBD1	CASRSGTADAFF	TGTGCCAGCCGCTCCGGGACAGCGGACGCTTTCTTT
TRBV6-1	few	TRBJ1-5	.	CASFRGGNQPQHF	TGTGCCAGCTTTAGGGGGGGCAATCAGCCCCAGCATTTT
TRBV7-3	few	TRBJ2-3	.	CASTPGTGDTQYF	TGTGCCAGCACCCCAGGGACGGGCGATACGCAGTATTTT
TRBV7-9	.	TRBJ1-2	TRBD1	CASSYSGQALNYGYTF	TGTGCCAGCAGCTATAGCGGACAGGCACTTAACTATGGCTACACCTTC
TRBV5-1	.	TRBJ1-5	.	CSQQGSNQPQHF	TGCAGCCAACAGGGTAGCAATCAGCCCCAGCATTTT
TRBV13	many	TRBJ2-5	.	CASSVGGTLRETQYF	TGTGCCAGCAGCGTCGGAGGGACTCTCCGGGAGACCCAGTACTTC
TRBV19	.	TRBJ2-7	.	CASSRDQGGHFYEQYF	TGTGCCAGCAGCCGAGATCAGGGGGGACACTTCTACGAGCAGTACTTC
TRBV10-3	.	TRBJ1-2	.	CAISEGASYGYTF	TGTGCCATCAGTGAGGGGGCCAGCTATGGCTACACCTTC
TRBV12-3/TRBV12-4	.	TRBJ1-5	.	CASSSGVPANQPQHF	TGTGCCAGCAGTTCAGGGGTTCCAGCGAATCAGCCCCAGCATTTT
TRBV6-2/TRBV6-3	.	TRBJ1-1	.	CASSYFPQLRTEAFF	TGTGCCAGCAGTTACTTTCCCCAGCTGCGGACTGAAGCTTTCTTT
TRBV7-8	.	TRBJ2-5	.	CASSLGPSTLRTQYF	TGTGCCAGCAGCTTAGGGCCCTCGACCTTAAGGACCCAGTACTTC
TRBV7-3	many	TRBJ1-3	.	CASSLFSGNTIYF	TGTGCCAGCAGCTTATTCTCTGGAAACACCATATATTTT
TRBV24-1	.	TRBJ2-5	TRBD1	CATKPGTAAQETQYF	TGTGCCACCAAGCCCGGGACAGCAGCACAAGAGACCCAGTACTTC
TRBV2	few	TRBJ1-4	.	CASSGQLNEELFF	TGTGCCAGCAGTGGGCAGCTCAATGAAGAACTGTTTTTT
TRBV10-3	.	TRBJ1-6	.	CAISEGGGLTF	TGTGCCATCAGTGAAGGAGGAGGGCTTACCTTT
TRBV18	few	TRBJ2-7	TRBD2	CASSPGPGLRYEQYF	TGTGCCAGCTCACCAGGACCGGGACTACGATACGAGCAGTACTTC
TRBV13	many	TRBJ2-2	.	CASRLEGQGHNTGELFF	TGTGCCAGCAGATTAGAGGGCCAGGGACATAACACCGGGGAGCTGTTTTTT
TRBV7-3	.	TRBJ2-7	.	CASSLESFGGAYEQYF	TGTGCCAGCAGCTTAGAGTCGTTCGGTGGAGCCTACGAGCAGTACTTC
TRBV10-3	many	TRBJ2-2	.	CAISLVGELFF	TGTGCCATCAGCTTGGTCGGGGAGCTGTTTTTT
TRBV20-1	many	TRBJ1-1	.	CSANQGLDTEAFF	TGCAGTGCAAATCAAGGGCTTGACACTGAAGCTTTCTTT
TRBV4-1	few	TRBJ2-1	TRBD2	CASSLSGRASEQFF	TGCGCCAGCAGCCTGAGCGGGAGGGCTTCTGAGCAGTTCTTC
TRBV7-2	few	TRBJ2-3	.	CASSPEPLGTQYF	TGTGCCAGCAGCCCGGAACCATTGGGTACGCAGTATTTT
TRBV19	.	TRBJ1-5	.	CASTHGQNQPQHF	TGTGCCAGTACCCACGGGCAGAATCAGCCCCAGCATTTT
TRBV20-1	many	TRBJ1-1	.	CRPQGHSVTEAFF	TGCAGGCCACAGGGCCATAGCGTCACTGAAGCTTTCTTT